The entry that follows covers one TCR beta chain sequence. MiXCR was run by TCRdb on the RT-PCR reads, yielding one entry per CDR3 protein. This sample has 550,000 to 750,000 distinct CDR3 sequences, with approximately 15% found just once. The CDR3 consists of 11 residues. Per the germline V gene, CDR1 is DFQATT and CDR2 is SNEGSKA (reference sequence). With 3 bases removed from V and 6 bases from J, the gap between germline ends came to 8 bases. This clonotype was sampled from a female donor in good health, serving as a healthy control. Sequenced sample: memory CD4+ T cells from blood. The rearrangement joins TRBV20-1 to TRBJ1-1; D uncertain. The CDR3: CSARVIAEAFF. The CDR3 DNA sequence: TGCAGTGCTAGGGTTATCGCTGAAGCTTTCTTT.